This TCR beta chain came from a study of PD-1 and CTLA-4 blockade in melanoma. Produced via immunoSEQ multiplex PCR; TCRdb's table is partial and in-frame only. The profile shows about 16,000 clones, around 72% of them singletons. Trimming removed 4 bases from V and 4 bases from J; junction bases left unmatched: 10. The CDR3 length is 15 residues. Per the germline V gene, CDR1 is SGHRS and CDR2 is YFSETQ. The receptor's source is a human donor with melanoma. Specimen: CD8+ T cells from peripheral blood, collected before anti-PD-1 treatment. The chain couples TRBV5-1 to TRBJ2-5; 7 positions match TRBD1. CDR3 nucleotides: TGCGCCAGCAGCCCCCTACAGGGGCAGGGAGAGACCCAGTACTTC. Its translation: CASSPLQGQGETQYF.